This is a list of T cell receptor beta chains from one sample in a study of tumor-infiltrating lymphocytes in primary liver carcinoma. Via MiXCR, TCRdb re-called the multiplex PCR reads, giving one row per CDR3 protein. Here the sample spans approximately 340,000 distinct CDR3 sequences, almost 65% being singletons. The specimen sequenced was peripheral blood. Receptor source: a middle-aged man with primary liver carcinoma and hepatitis B virus infection. Each CDR3 is given with its conserved first and last residue. Fields, in order: clone size, V gene, D gene, J gene, CDR3 DNA, CDR3 protein. D genes are given only for firm matches. A row's size may be missing; if present it is once, few, many or a size class.

>-|TRBV6-2/TRBV6-3|-|TRBJ2-1
TGTGCCAGCAGTGAAACAGGGTGGAATGAGCAATTCTTC
CASSETGWNEQFF
>-|TRBV4-2|-|TRBJ1-2
TGTGCCAGCAGTGCTAGGGCAGATGGCTACACCTTC
CASSARADGYTF
>-|TRBV10-1|TRBD1|TRBJ2-4
TGCGCCAGCAGTGTCGGGACAGGCATGGAAAGCACTCAGTACTTC
CASSVGTGMESTQYF
>many|TRBV29-1|-|TRBJ2-7
TGCAGCGTTGAAGAAACAGGGTTAACCTACGAGCAGTACTTC
CSVEETGLTYEQYF
>-|TRBV11-2|TRBD1|TRBJ2-2
TGTGCCAGCACAACCCGACAGGGGGGACCCGGGGAGCCGTTTTTT
CASTTRQGGPGEPFF
>-|TRBV24-1|-|TRBJ1-1
TGTGCCACCAGTGATTATAAAAGCGAGGCCACTGAAGCTTTCTTT
CATSDYKSEATEAFF
>-|TRBV6-2/TRBV6-3|-|TRBJ2-2
TGTGCCAGCAGTTACTCAGAGGACAACACTGGGGAGCTGTTTTTT
CASSYSEDNTGELFF
>-|TRBV7-9|-|TRBJ1-1
TGTGCCAGCAGCTTAGGGCAGGGTCTAATCAACACTGAAGCTTTCTTT
CASSLGQGLINTEAFF
>few|TRBV5-6|TRBD1|TRBJ1-4
TGTGCCAGCAGCTACGGGACAGGGGCAACTAATGAAAAACTGTTTTTT
CASSYGTGATNEKLFF
>-|TRBV11-3|-|TRBJ1-1
TGTGCCAGTAGAGAGGGAAACACTGAAGCTTACTTT
CASREGNTEAYF
>-|TRBV6-1|TRBD2|TRBJ2-3
TGTGCCAGCACCAGGGACTACCCTTCGCTCGGTATAGATACGCAGTATTTT
CASTRDYPSLGIDTQYF
>many|TRBV6-5|-|TRBJ1-6
TGTGCCAGCAGCTCCGGGGGGATGCGCAATTCACCCCTCCACTTT
CASSSGGMRNSPLHF
>-|TRBV11-2|TRBD1|TRBJ1-4
TGTGCCAATAGTCGACAGGGGGCGAAATTTGAAAAACTGTTTTTT
CANSRQGAKFEKLFF
>-|TRBV7-9|-|TRBJ2-2
TGTGCCAGCAGCTTAAGGACTTCGAACACCGGGGAGCTGTTTTTT
CASSLRTSNTGELFF
>-|TRBV28|TRBD1|TRBJ1-2
TGTGCCAACAGGGGAACGAATGGCTACACCTTC
CANRGTNGYTF
>once|TRBV11-1|-|TRBJ2-1
TGTACCAGCAGTTTACGCCAGGCTCTTAAGCAGTTCTTC
CTSSLRQALKQFF
>many|TRBV10-3|-|TRBJ2-7
TGTGCCATCTCCCTAAGGGGGGAGGACGAGCAGTACTTC
CAISLRGEDEQYF
>-|TRBV4-2|TRBD2|TRBJ2-3
TGTGCCAGCAGCCAAGACCTGGGACTAGGCACAGATGCGCAGTGTTTT
CASSQDLGLGTDAQCF
>-|TRBV6-6|-|TRBJ1-4
TGTGCCAGCAGTTACATCCGGGTTCGTGCTGAAAAACTGTTTTTT
CASSYIRVRAEKLFF
>few|TRBV11-2|TRBD2|TRBJ2-7
TGTGCCAGCATACCGACCGGGACTAGCGGGAGCAAGGAATCGGGCGAGCAGTACTTC
CASIPTGTSGSKESGEQYF
>many|TRBV29-1|-|TRBJ2-3
TGCAGCGTTGAAGTCGCGTATAAGAGCACAGATACGCAGTATTTT
CSVEVAYKSTDTQYF
>-|TRBV2|TRBD1|TRBJ1-5
TGTGCCAGCAGTGAATGGACAGGGGGCGAAGCCCAGCATTTT
CASSEWTGGEAQHF
>-|TRBV11-2|TRBD1|TRBJ1-2
TGTGTCAGCGGCTTAGACAGGACAGGGGGCTATGGCTACACCTTC
CVSGLDRTGGYGYTF
>-|TRBV5-1|TRBD2|TRBJ2-3
TGCGCCAGCCGTTTGGGAAGGACTAGCGGGACTTACACAGATACGCAGTATTTT
CASRLGRTSGTYTDTQYF
>many|TRBV10-2|-|TRBJ1-5
TGCGCCAGCAGTGAGTCGACTAGCAATCAGCCCCAGCATTTT
CASSESTSNQPQHF
>-|TRBV11-2|-|TRBJ2-1
TGTGCCAGCGGCTTAACAATTGATTTCTCCTACAATGAGCAGATCTTC
CASGLTIDFSYNEQIF
>-|TRBV10-3|TRBD2|TRBJ2-1
TGTGCCATCAGCGGGGCTAGCGGGAGTGAGCAGTTCTTC
CAISGASGSEQFF
>-|TRBV11-2|-|TRBJ2-3
TGTGCCAGCAGCCAATACGCAGATACTCAGTATTTT
CASSQYADTQYF
>-|TRBV6-1|-|TRBJ2-1
TGTGCCAGCAGGGGGAGACTGCTCGGGGAGCAGTTCTTC
CASRGRLLGEQFF
>-|TRBV30|-|TRBJ1-2
TGTGCCCGCCAGAGAGAGGGGAGCTATGGCTACACCTTC
CARQREGSYGYTF
>-|TRBV6-2/TRBV6-3|TRBD1|TRBJ1-1
TGTGCCTGCAATCTCCGACAGGGGAGGTTCCTGAATACTGAAGCTTTCTTT
CACNLRQGRFLNTEAFF
>few|TRBV7-9|-|TRBJ2-3
TGTGCCAGCAGCCCCGTTCATAGTGGAGTTGCCTATTTT
CASSPVHSGVAYF
>-|TRBV11-2|-|TRBJ2-5
TGTGCCAGCAGTACACCAGACCAGGGCCTACGGCATACCCAATACTTC
CASSTPDQGLRHTQYF
>-|TRBV4-2|TRBD1|TRBJ2-1
TGTGCCAGCAGGCAACTCCCGGGACAGGGATCCTACAATGAGCAGTTCTTC
CASRQLPGQGSYNEQFF
>-|TRBV11-2|-|TRBJ2-1
TGTGCCAGCAACTTAGACGAGTACAAAGAGCAGTTCTTC
CASNLDEYKEQFF
>-|TRBV29-1|TRBD1|TRBJ2-7
TGCAACGTTGAGGGACAGACCCACGAGCAGTACTTC
CNVEGQTHEQYF
>-|TRBV6-5|-|TRBJ1-2
TGTGCCAGCAGTTACGGGAACAGCGCTAACTATGGCTACACCTTC
CASSYGNSANYGYTF
>few|TRBV5-5|-|TRBJ1-4
TGTGCCAGCAGCCTCCGGGACGGGGGGTATAAAAAACTGTTTTTT
CASSLRDGGYKKLFF
>few|TRBV10-2|TRBD2|TRBJ2-3
TGCGCCAGCAGTGAGTCGGGTCGACTAGCGGGAGTCACAGGTACGCAGTATTTT
CASSESGRLAGVTGTQYF
>-|TRBV6-2/TRBV6-3|-|TRBJ2-5
TGTGCCAGCAGTTACGGGGACCGATCAGAGGCCCAGTACTTT
CASSYGDRSEAQYF
>-|TRBV5-4|TRBD1|TRBJ2-3
TGTGCCAGCAGGGACAGGGCTTACCTAGATATGCAGTATTTT
CASRDRAYLDMQYF
>-|TRBV29-1|-|TRBJ2-3
TGCAGCGTCCAATTAGCGGCACCCACAGATACGCAGTATTTT
CSVQLAAPTDTQYF
>-|TRBV28|TRBD1|TRBJ1-6
TGTGCCAGCATTCCTCCAGGGACAGGGGTCTCACCCCTCCACTTT
CASIPPGTGVSPLHF
>-|TRBV10-2|-|TRBJ2-3
TGCGCCAGCAGAAGAACCGGGACTAGCACAGATACGCAGTATTTT
CASRRTGTSTDTQYF
>many|TRBV11-2|TRBD2|TRBJ2-5
TGTGCCAGCAGCTTAGCCGGGAGGACCGTGACATTC
CASSLAGRTVTF
>-|TRBV13|TRBD2|TRBJ2-3
TGTGCCAGCAGCTTAGATCGCGGGAGGGGGCAAGCGCAGTATTTT
CASSLDRGRGQAQYF
>-|TRBV5-1|-|TRBJ2-7
TGCGCCAGTCAGTTGGGGCCTCGACCTACGACCTACGAGCAGTACTTC
CASQLGPRPTTYEQYF
>many|TRBV4-1|-|TRBJ2-1
TGCGCCAGCAGCCAAGAACCAGGGTGGAATGAGCAGTTCTTC
CASSQEPGWNEQFF